This T cell receptor (beta chain) is from a study of blood T cell repertoires in COVID-19. V was pared by 3 bases and J by 2 bases, with 0 bases of the junction left unmatched. CDR3 length equals 14 residues. CDR1 is SEHNR, CDR2 FQNEAQ, per germline (reference sequence). Per the study methods: Nucleated cell counts were estimated from reference gene primer amplification. The assay was immunoSEQ multiplex PCR, and TCRdb's table has in-frame clones only and misses some. V, J and clone size are those of that table, while D and trimming were read from the DNA. The table has fewer than 75,000 clones, roughly 79% seen once.

The receptor's source is a woman between 55 and 75 years old with acute or convalescent COVID-19. The sequenced sample consisted of peripheral blood. The chain links TRBV7-9 to TRBJ2-7; TRBD1 matches 11 bases. This chain's CDR3 is CASSLGQGAYEQYF. CDR3 bases: TGTGCCAGCAGCTTGGGACAGGGGGCCTACGAGCAGTACTTC.